The 19 T cell receptor beta chains presented below share a single source sample, sequenced in a study of T cell responses to AZD1222 COVID-19 vaccine. Assay: immunoSEQ multiplex PCR; the TCRdb copy retains only in-frame clones and omits some. This table has 130,000 to 150,000 clones, 85% to 90% appearing once. This sample comprised peripheral blood, obtained 28 days after the second AZD1222 dose. These receptors were obtained from an adult who received the AZD1222 COVID-19 vaccine.

This chain links TRBV23-1 with TRBJ1-5, with 7 nucleotides matching TRBD1. TRBV23-1 is labeled an ORF, and its function is uncertain. The CDR3 contains 16 residues. V dropped 6 bases and J dropped 2; count of bases not matched to a gene: 10. The CDR3 reads CASSPTDRVGNQPQHF. CDR3 coding DNA: TGCGCCAGCAGCCCAACCGACAGGGTCGGCAATCAGCCCCAGCATTTT.

The table lists this clone with a count of one. This sequence joins TRBV4-2 and TRBJ1-6; 7 bases are a match to TRBD1. The V gene's germline CDR1 is LGHNA and CDR2 YNFKEQ. V was pared by 1 base and J by 6 bases, with 6 bases of the junction left unmatched. The CDR3 totals 16 residues. Written as DNA, the CDR3 is TGTGCCAGCAGCCAAGCTCCGGGACAGATTAATTCACCCCTCCACTTT. This gives the protein CASSQAPGQINSPLHF.

This sequence joins TRBV3-1 (or the pseudogene TRBV3-2) and TRBJ1-2, with D unresolved. The CDR3 contains 13 residues. V was trimmed by 0 bases and J by 8 bases, leaving 10 bases between them. Germline assignment: CDR1 LGHDT and CDR2 YNNKEL (reference sequence). The CDR3 DNA reads TGTGCCAGCAGCCAAGAGGGCAGTCGGGGCTACACCTTC. Residues: CASSQEGSRGYTF.

The V gene is TRBV19, the J gene TRBJ1-1, with a tentative D call TRBD1 (5 bases). Deletions cut 3 bases from V and 7 bases from J, with 12 bases between. Per the germline V gene, CDR1 is LNHDA and CDR2 is SQIVND (reference sequence). The CDR3 contains 13 residues. Here the CDR3 DNA reads TGTGCCAGTAGTATTGTGGGGGATGTTGAAGCTTTCTTT. Translation: CASSIVGDVEAFF.

This clone was picked up a small number of times. The J gene is TRBJ1-4, the V gene TRBV30; 8 positions match TRBD1. The trim removed 5 bases at V and 6 bases at J, leaving 5 bases unmatched. The length of the CDR3 is 13 residues. CDR1 and CDR2 from the germline V gene are GTSNPN and SVGIG (reference sequence). This CDR3 is CAWAGGEDEKLFF. The CDR3 DNA sequence: TGTGCCTGGGCAGGGGGCGAGGATGAAAAACTGTTTTTT.

This chain links TRBV7-9 with TRBJ1-2, with D perhaps matching TRBD1 (6 bases). The CDR3 consists of 13 residues. V dropped 4 bases and J dropped 6 bases, with 12 bases sitting between them. Germline lookup yields CDR1 SEHNR and CDR2 FQNEAQ (reference sequence). The DNA for the CDR3 is TGTGCCAGCAGCTCCACAGGGTTCGATGGCTACACCTTC. Protein product: CASSSTGFDGYTF.

The V call is TRBV28, the J call TRBJ1-2; possibly TRBD1 for D (6 bases). The CDR3 is 16 residues long. Trimming removed 6 bases at V and 1 base at J, with 18 bases between. The germline V gene encodes CDR1 MDHEN and CDR2 SYDVKM. The CDR3 spells CASRAVGGWDNYGYTF. The CDR3 DNA sequence: TGTGCCAGCAGAGCCGTAGGGGGGTGGGATAACTATGGCTACACCTTC.

The J gene is TRBJ2-1, the V gene TRBV20-1; D is perhaps TRBD2 (6 bases). The CDR3 contains 11 residues. The V and J ends lost 2 bases and 9 bases respectively, with 8 bases between them. Germline CDR1 is DFQATT and CDR2 is SNEGSKA (reference sequence). The CDR3 is CSARPGAEQFF. In DNA, the CDR3 is TGCAGTGCTAGACCGGGAGCTGAGCAGTTCTTC.

The rearrangement uses TRBV10-3 and TRBJ1-2; D possibly corresponds to TRBD1 (6 bases). The germline gives CDR1 ENHRY, CDR2 SYGVKD. V was shortened by 4 bases and J by 2 bases, with 17 bases between the two germline ends. CDR3 size: 16 residues. The chain's CDR3 is CAISGGTTIYNYGYTF. DNA for the CDR3: TGTGCCATCAGTGGCGGGACAACCATTTACAACTATGGCTACACCTTC.

The chain couples TRBV5-1 to TRBJ2-7; a weak D match, TRBD1 (5 bases). There are 14 residues in the CDR3. V lost 4 bases to trimming and J lost 2 bases, with 13 bases between them. The germline gives CDR1 SGHRS, CDR2 YFSETQ. This chain's CDR3 is CASSPWGGAYEQYF. Here the CDR3 DNA reads TGCGCCAGCAGCCCGTGGGGCGGAGCCTACGAGCAGTACTTC. The full variable domain, rest sourced from reference TRBV5-1 and TRBJ2-7, is KAGVTQTPRYLIKTRGQQVTLSCSPISGHRSVSWYQQTPGQGLQFLFEYFSETQRNKGNFPGRFSGRQFSNSRSEMNVSTLELGDSALYLCASSPWGGAYEQYFGPGTRLTVT.

The J gene is TRBJ2-7, the V gene TRBV5-6, with unresolved D. The germline V gene encodes CDR1 SGHDT and CDR2 YYEEEE. The CDR3 extends over 11 amino acids. V was trimmed by 1 base and J by 3 bases, leaving 2 bases between them. For the CDR3, the DNA is TGTGCCAGCAGCTTGCGCTACGAGCAGTACTTC. Translated, it gives CASSLRYEQYF.

The chain uses TRBV7-9 and TRBJ2-7; TRBD2 aligns across 7 bases. Unmatched junction bases numbered 8, after V lost 6 bases and J lost 0 bases. The CDR3 length is 15 residues. CDR1 and CDR2 from the germline V gene are SEHNR and FQNEAQ (reference sequence). CDR3 coding DNA: TGTGCCAGCAGTCCCAATATAGCGGGCTCCTACGAGCAGTACTTC. Protein: CASSPNIAGSYEQYF.

This clone appeared a single time. This sequence joins TRBV27 and TRBJ2-7, with 7 bases lining up with TRBD1. In germline, CDR1 is MNHEY, CDR2 SMNVEV (reference sequence). The CDR3 has 13 amino acids. Trimming cost V 8 bases and J 3 bases; bases outside gene matches: 7. As DNA, the CDR3 is TGTGCCAGCGCAGCCGGGACAGACTACGAGCAGTACTTC. Translated: CASAAGTDYEQYF.

The gene calls are TRBV27 and TRBJ2-5, with D possibly being TRBD2 (5 bases). Germline CDR1 MNHEY, CDR2 SMNVEV (reference sequence). The V end lost 10 bases, the J end lost 0 bases, and 9 bases lay between the germline ends. The CDR3 contains 12 residues. As DNA, the CDR3 is TGTGCCAACCCGGGGTACCAAGAGACCCAGTACTTC. It encodes CANPGYQETQYF.

This rearrangement joins TRBV28 to TRBJ1-6; unclear D gene. The CDR3 is made up of 15 amino acids. Trimming shortened V by 8 bases and J by 2 bases, and 13 bases separated the two germline ends. Germline loops: CDR1 MDHEN, CDR2 SYDVKM. The CDR3 DNA is TGTGCCAGCCGACTGAGGGAAGCCTATAATTCACCCCTCCACTTT. Residues: CASRLREAYNSPLHF.

This chain joins TRBV19 and TRBJ1-4; 7 bases are a match to TRBD1. V was pared by 7 bases and J by 5 bases, with 13 bases of the junction left unmatched. This CDR3 region has 16 residues. Per germline, CDR1 LNHDA and CDR2 SQIVND (reference sequence). Here the CDR3 DNA reads TGTGCCAGTAATTTCCCGATGACAGGGAGGAATGAAAAACTGTTTTTT. As protein: CASNFPMTGRNEKLFF.

The chain has TRBV7-9 and TRBJ1-6, with 8 bases lining up with TRBD1. Germline V lookup: CDR1 SEHNR, CDR2 FQNEAQ (reference sequence). The CDR3 has 14 residues. V was clipped by 5 bases and J by 6 bases; unmatched bases: 3. Written as DNA, the CDR3 is TGTGCCAGCAGCCGGGACAGGTTTAATTCACCCCTCCACTTT. Translated: CASSRDRFNSPLHF.

The chain uses TRBV27 and TRBJ1-2; 10 nucleotides match TRBD1. The J segment lost 6 bases and the V segment lost 2 bases, leaving 6 bases of the junction unmatched. CDR1 MNHEY and CDR2 SMNVEV come from the germline V gene (reference sequence). This CDR3 has 15 amino acids. CDR3 amino acids: CASSLTGQGENGYTF. DNA of the CDR3: TGTGCCAGCAGTTTAACCGGACAGGGGGAAAATGGCTACACCTTC.

The gene calls are TRBV19 and TRBJ1-4, with a weak D call TRBD1 (5 bases). Germline CDR1 LNHDA, CDR2 SQIVND (reference sequence). Trimming took 0 bases from V and 8 from J, leaving 19 bases between them. The CDR3 totals 17 residues. CDR3 protein: CASSIDPKSGSKEKLFF. The DNA of the CDR3 is TGTGCCAGTAGTATAGATCCCAAGTCAGGGTCAAAGGAAAAACTGTTTTTT.